This paragraph covers one T cell receptor (beta chain) sequence. The protocol was immunoSEQ multiplex PCR, while the TCRdb copy is restricted to in-frame clones and leaves out a portion. The sample lists around 100,000 clones, roughly 90% occurring once. V lost 5 bases and J lost 4, with 14 bases in between. The CDR3 sequence is 15 residues long. The germline V gene encodes CDR1 SGHVS and CDR2 FNYEAQ. A Seattle source enrolled patients during active infection and followed them longitudinally. The entry originates in a study of blood T cell repertoires in COVID-19. Study as a whole: Acute and convalescent COVID-19 specimens originated in the United States, Italy and Spain.

This TCR was recovered from a man aged 55 to 70 with COVID-19, enrolled during active disease. V gene TRBV7-6 combines with J gene TRBJ2-2, with a possible D match to TRBD2 (5 bases). Sequencing was done on a sample of peripheral blood. For the CDR3, the DNA is TGTGCCAGCAGCCTAAGCGGACGAAGCACCGGGGAGCTGTTTTTT. It is translated as CASSLSGRSTGELFF.